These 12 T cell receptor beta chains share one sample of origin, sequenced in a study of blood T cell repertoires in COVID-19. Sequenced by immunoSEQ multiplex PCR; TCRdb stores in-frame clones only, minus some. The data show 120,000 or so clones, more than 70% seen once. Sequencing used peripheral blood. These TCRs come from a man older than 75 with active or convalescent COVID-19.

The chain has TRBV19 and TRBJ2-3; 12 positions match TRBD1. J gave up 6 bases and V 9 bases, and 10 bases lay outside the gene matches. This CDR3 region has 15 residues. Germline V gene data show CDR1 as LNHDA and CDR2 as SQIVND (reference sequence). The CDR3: CASWGQGAIDDTQYF. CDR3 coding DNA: TGTGCCAGCTGGGGACAGGGGGCAATCGACGATACGCAGTATTTT.

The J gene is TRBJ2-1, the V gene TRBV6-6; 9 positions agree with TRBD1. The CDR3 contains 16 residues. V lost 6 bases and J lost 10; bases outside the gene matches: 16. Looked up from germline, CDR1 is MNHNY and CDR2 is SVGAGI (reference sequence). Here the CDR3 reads CASRAITGGAANEQFF. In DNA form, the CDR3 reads TGTGCCAGCAGGGCAATAACAGGGGGCGCGGCGAACGAGCAGTTCTTC.

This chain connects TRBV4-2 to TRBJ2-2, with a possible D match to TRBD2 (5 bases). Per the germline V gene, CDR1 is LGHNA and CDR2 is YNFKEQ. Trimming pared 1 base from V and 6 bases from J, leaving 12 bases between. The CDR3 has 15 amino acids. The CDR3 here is CASSQGLALAGELFF. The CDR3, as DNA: TGTGCCAGCAGCCAAGGGCTAGCCTTGGCCGGGGAGCTGTTTTTT.

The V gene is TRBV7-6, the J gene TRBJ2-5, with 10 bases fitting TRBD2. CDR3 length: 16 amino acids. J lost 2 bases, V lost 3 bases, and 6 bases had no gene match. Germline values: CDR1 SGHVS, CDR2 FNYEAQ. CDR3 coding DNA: TGTGCCAGCAGCTTCGGTAGCGGGGGGCCTCAAGAGACCCAGTACTTC. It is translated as CASSFGSGGPQETQYF.

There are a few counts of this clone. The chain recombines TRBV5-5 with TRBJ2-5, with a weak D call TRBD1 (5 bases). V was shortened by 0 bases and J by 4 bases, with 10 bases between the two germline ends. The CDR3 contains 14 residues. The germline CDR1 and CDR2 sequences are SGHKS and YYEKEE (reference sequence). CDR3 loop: CASSLAIGVETQYF. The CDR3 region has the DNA TGTGCCAGCAGCTTGGCCATAGGGGTAGAGACCCAGTACTTC.

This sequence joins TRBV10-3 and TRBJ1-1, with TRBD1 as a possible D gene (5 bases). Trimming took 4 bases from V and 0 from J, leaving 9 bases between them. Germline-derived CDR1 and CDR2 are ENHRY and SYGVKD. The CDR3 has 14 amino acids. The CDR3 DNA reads TGTGCCATCAGTGTCGGGGGGATGAACACTGAAGCTTTCTTT. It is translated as CAISVGGMNTEAFF.

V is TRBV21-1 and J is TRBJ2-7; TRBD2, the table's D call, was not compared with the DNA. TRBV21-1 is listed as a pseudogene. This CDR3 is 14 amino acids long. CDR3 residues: CASSKGGTHYEQYF. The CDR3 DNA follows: TGTGCCAGCAGCAAAGGGGGGACTCACTACGAGCAGTACTTC.

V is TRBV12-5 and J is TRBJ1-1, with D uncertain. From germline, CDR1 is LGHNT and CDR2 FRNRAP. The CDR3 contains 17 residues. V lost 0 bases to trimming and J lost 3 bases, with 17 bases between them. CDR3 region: CASGLVLGRLLYTEAFF. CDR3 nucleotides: TGTGCTAGTGGTTTGGTACTTGGGAGGTTGTTGTACACTGAAGCTTTCTTT.

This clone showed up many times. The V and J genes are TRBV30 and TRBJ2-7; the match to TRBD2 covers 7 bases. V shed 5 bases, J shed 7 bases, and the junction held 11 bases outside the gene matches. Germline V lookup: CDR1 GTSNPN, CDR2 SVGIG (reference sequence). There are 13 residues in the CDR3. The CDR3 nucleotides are TGTGCCTGGGACCGGGCTTTGGGGGGGGAGCAGTACTTC. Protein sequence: CAWDRALGGEQYF.

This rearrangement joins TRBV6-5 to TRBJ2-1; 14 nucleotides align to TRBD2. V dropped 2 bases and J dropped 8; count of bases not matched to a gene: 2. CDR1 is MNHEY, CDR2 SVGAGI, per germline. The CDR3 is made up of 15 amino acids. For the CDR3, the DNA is TGTGCCAGCAGTTACGGACTAGCGGGGGGCGATGAGCAGTTCTTC. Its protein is CASSYGLAGGDEQFF.

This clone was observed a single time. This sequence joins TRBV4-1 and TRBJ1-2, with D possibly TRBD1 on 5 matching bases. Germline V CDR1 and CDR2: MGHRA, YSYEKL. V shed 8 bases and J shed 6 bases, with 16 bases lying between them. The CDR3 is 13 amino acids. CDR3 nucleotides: TGCGCCAGCTGGGGGGGATTCGGCGATGGCTACACCTTC. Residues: CASWGGFGDGYTF.

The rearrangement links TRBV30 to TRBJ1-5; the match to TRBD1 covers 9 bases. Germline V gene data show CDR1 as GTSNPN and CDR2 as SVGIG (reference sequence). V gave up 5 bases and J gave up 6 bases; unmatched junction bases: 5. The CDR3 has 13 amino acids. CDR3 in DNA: TGTGCCTGGGCCGGGACAGGGTTTCAGCCCCAGCATTTT. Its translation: CAWAGTGFQPQHF.